This record covers a single T cell receptor beta chain. Time point reported: patch test 1, 2 weeks after DPC sensitization. Treatment meaning: therapeutic diphenylcyclopropenone sensitization with weekly scalp DPC. TCRdb passed the RACE reads through MiXCR, listing each CDR3 protein once. This table holds about 360,000 distinct CDR3 sequences, around 7% found once. This sample is part of a study of human T cells and chemical hapten exposure. V lost 6 bases, J lost 7 bases, and 7 bases stayed unmatched. CDR1 is DFQATT, CDR2 SNEGSKA, per germline (reference sequence). The CDR3 is made up of 13 amino acids.

The TCR sequence derives from a woman aged 18-30 years with alopecia areata. Some clones in this sample may be carry-over from other donors' samples. Source: whole blood, taken in connection with sensitization to the hapten diphenylcyclopropenone (DPC). The chain is built from TRBV20-1 and TRBJ2-1; 9 bases agree with TRBD2. This chain's CDR3 is CSAHSRGGNEQFF. CDR3 bases: TGCAGTGCCCACTCGCGGGGGGGTAATGAGCAGTTCTTC.